This T cell receptor beta chain was identified in a study of shared clonotypes between healthy human individuals. In the study overall: Those who served as donors were a couple of women and a few men between the ages of 18 and 49.

The ends were cut back, 3 bases at V and 0 bases at J, with 5 bases in the middle. Germline CDR1 reads SGHTA; CDR2 reads FQGNSA. The CDR3 consists of 14 residues. The assay was immunoSEQ multiplex PCR, and TCRdb's table has in-frame clones only and misses some. The sample includes about 340,000 clones, less than 85% of them seen just once. This clonotype originated in a man aged 30 to 39 in good health. The rearrangement joins TRBV7-2 to TRBJ2-2; the D is unclear. Source material: memory CD4+ T cells sorted from blood. The subset was: CD45RA-negative fraction. The DNA of the CDR3 is TGTGCCAGCAGCTTTTGGGCGAACACCGGGGAGCTGTTTTTT. Translating gives CASSFWANTGELFF.